Each of the 20 T cell receptor beta chains below was sequenced from the same sample in a study of blood T cell repertoires in COVID-19. Using immunoSEQ multiplex PCR, the repertoire was profiled, and TCRdb retains in-frame clones only, with some absent. The sample comprises over 200,000 clones, approximately 91% of which are singletons, and roughly 2.5% rests with the top ten. The specimen sequenced was peripheral blood. These receptors came from a woman aged 55-69 years with acute or convalescent COVID-19.

This clone turned up a few times. The V gene is TRBV11-2, the J gene TRBJ2-2; D possibly corresponds to TRBD1 (7 bases). The germline gives CDR1 SGHAT, CDR2 FQNNGV. V lost 5 bases, J lost 4 bases, and 14 bases lay in between. The CDR3 has 15 residues. CDR3 DNA: TGTGCCAGCAGCCACGGGGGACAGACCACCGGGGAGCTGTTTTTT. Protein sequence: CASSHGGQTTGELFF.

This rearrangement joins TRBV11-2 to TRBJ1-2; tentatively, D is TRBD1 (5 bases). Germline CDR1 reads SGHAT; CDR2 reads FQNNGV. This CDR3 has 15 residues. Trimming cost V 5 bases and J 4 bases, with 17 bases left between them. Here the CDR3 DNA reads TGTGCCAGCAGCCGACAGAACCCCAACCCCTATGGCTACACCTTC. Its protein product is CASSRQNPNPYGYTF. Combining the CDR3 with reference TRBV11-2 and TRBJ1-2 gives the whole variable domain EAGVAQSPRYKIIEKRQSVAFWCNPISGHATLYWYQQILGQGPKLLIQFQNNGVVDDSQLPKDRFSAERLKGVDSTLKIQPAKLEDSAVYLCASSRQNPNPYGYTFGSGTRLTVV.

This sequence joins TRBV10-1 and TRBJ2-7; 8 nucleotides line up with TRBD2. This CDR3 has 15 residues. V was clipped by 4 bases and J by 4 bases; unmatched bases: 9. Germline loops: CDR1 WNHNN, CDR2 SYGVQD (reference sequence). This CDR3 is CASSGSRAGDYEQYF. The CDR3, as DNA: TGCGCCAGCAGTGGGTCGAGAGCGGGGGATTACGAGCAGTACTTC.

This chain joins TRBV6-6 and TRBJ1-6; possible D gene TRBD1, 5 bases. The CDR3 sequence is 16 residues long. Between the trimmed V and J ends, which lost 2 bases and 8 bases, there was a span of 16 bases. Per the germline V gene, CDR1 is MNHNY and CDR2 is SVGAGI (reference sequence). The CDR3 reads CASSYPPGYDYSPLHF. CDR3 DNA sequence: TGTGCCAGCAGTTACCCGCCAGGGTACGATTATTCACCCCTCCACTTT.

The chain links TRBV24-1 to TRBJ1-5, with D unclear. CDR1 and CDR2 from the germline V gene are KGHDR and SFDVKD. There are 16 residues in the CDR3. The V end was cut by 4 bases, the J end by 2 bases, with 14 bases between. This CDR3 reads CATSDSRLGGNQPQHF. The CDR3, as DNA: TGTGCCACCAGTGACTCCAGGCTCGGGGGCAATCAGCCCCAGCATTTT.

The V and J genes are TRBV20-1 and TRBJ2-5, with TRBD1 identical over 7 bases. Germline assignment: CDR1 DFQATT and CDR2 SNEGSKA (reference sequence). The junction had 12 bases not matched to a gene; V was cut back by 3 bases and J by 5 bases. CDR3 size: 15 residues. CDR3 amino acids: CSASDERAQGETQYF. DNA of the CDR3: TGCAGTGCTAGTGATGAACGGGCACAGGGGGAGACCCAGTACTTC.

The rearrangement links TRBV7-6 to TRBJ2-3, with TRBD2 matching 7 bases. V was pared by 6 bases and J by 5 bases, with 11 bases of the junction left unmatched. Germline V lookup: CDR1 SGHVS, CDR2 FNYEAQ. The CDR3 consists of 15 residues. The CDR3 DNA reads TGTGCCAGCAGAAACCTAGCGGCCGCGGGAGATACGCAGTATTTT. Its protein is CASRNLAAAGDTQYF. The variable domain in full, with the rest retrieved from reference TRBV7-6 and TRBJ2-3, is GAGVSQSPRYKVTKRGQDVALRCDPISGHVSLYWYRQALGQGPEFLTYFNYEAQQDKSGLPNDRFSAERPEGSISTLTIQRTEQRDSAMYRCASRNLAAAGDTQYFGPGTRLTVL.

This chain uses TRBV5-4 with TRBJ1-1; TRBD1 matches at 10 bases. CDR1 is SGHNT and CDR2 is YYREEE in the germline V gene (reference sequence). The V gene end was trimmed by 3 bases and the J gene end by 5 bases; junction bases not matched to a gene: 1. CDR3 length equals 13 residues. The CDR3 bases are TGTGCCAGCAGCTCGGACAGGGGGACTGAAGCTTTCTTT. It translates to CASSSDRGTEAFF. Together with reference TRBV5-4 and TRBJ1-1, the CDR3 gives the full variable domain: ETGVTQSPTHLIKTRGQQVTLRCSSQSGHNTVSWYQQALGQGPQFIFQYYREEENGRGNFPPRFSGLQFPNYSSELNVNALELDDSALYLCASSSDRGTEAFFGQGTRLTVV.

The CDR3 here is CASSLVGPAGTPLHF. The CDR3 DNA follows: TGTGCCAGCAGCTTGGTTGGGCCGGCCGGGACACCCCTCCACTTT. The chain combines TRBV5-6 with TRBJ1-6; D unresolved. The V and J ends lost 0 bases and 11 bases respectively, with 15 bases between them. The germline V gene has CDR1 SGHDT and CDR2 YYEEEE. The CDR3 covers 15 residues.

This clone was counted a few times. The J gene is TRBJ1-5, the V gene TRBV30; maybe TRBD1 (6 bases). The germline V gene encodes CDR1 GTSNPN and CDR2 SVGIG (reference sequence). CDR3 size: 17 residues. V shed 0 bases and J shed 4 bases, with 19 bases lying between them. CDR3 in amino acids: CAWSVLEQGVPNQPQHF. DNA for the CDR3: TGTGCCTGGAGTGTACTCGAACAGGGAGTCCCAAATCAGCCCCAGCATTTT. The whole variable domain, remainder taken from reference TRBV30 and TRBJ1-5, is SQTIHQWPATLVQPVGSPLSLECTVEGTSNPNLYWYRQAAGRGLQLLFYSVGIGQISSEVPQNLSASRPQDRQFILSSKKLLLSDSGFYLCAWSVLEQGVPNQPQHFGDGTRLSIL.

The chain carries TRBV7-2 and TRBJ2-1; 7 bases map to TRBD2. V was pared by 2 bases and J by 4 bases, with 5 bases of the junction left unmatched. This CDR3 spans 15 amino acids. Germline CDR1 SGHTA, CDR2 FQGNSA. Here the CDR3 DNA reads TGTGCCAGCAGCTTACGCGGGGGAAGGTACAATGAGCAGTTCTTC. Residues: CASSLRGGRYNEQFF.

V usage is TRBV24-1 and J usage is TRBJ2-5; 9 bases line up with TRBD1. The CDR3 extends over 14 amino acids. The germline gives CDR1 KGHDR, CDR2 SFDVKD. Germline trimming cut 7 bases from V and 5 bases from J; bases unmatched to any gene: 7. For the CDR3, the DNA is TGTGCCACCAGCTCCGGGACAGGGCGTGAGACCCAGTACTTC. This sequence encodes CATSSGTGRETQYF.

The J gene is TRBJ1-6, the V gene TRBV6-6, with a weak D call TRBD1 (6 bases). Germline V gene data show CDR1 as MNHNY and CDR2 as SVGAGI (reference sequence). Trimming pared 6 bases from V and 3 bases from J, leaving 12 bases between. This CDR3 comprises 15 residues. The CDR3 bases are TGTGCCAGCAGACAGGGCAACCTCTATAATTCACCCCTCCACTTT. This codes for CASRQGNLYNSPLHF.

This chain links TRBV19 with TRBJ1-1, with D possibly matching TRBD1 (6 bases). V shed 6 bases and J shed 1 base, with 15 bases lying between them. The CDR3 is made up of 15 amino acids. CDR1 is LNHDA and CDR2 is SQIVND in the germline V gene (reference sequence). The CDR3 DNA is TGTGCCAGTAGCCCCCCCAGGGGTGGGAACACTGAAGCTTTCTTT. Residues: CASSPPRGGNTEAFF.

J is TRBJ1-2 and V is TRBV29-1, with D tentatively TRBD1 (6 bases). CDR1 is SQVTM, CDR2 ANQGSEA, per germline. V was trimmed by 6 bases and J by 2 bases, leaving 13 bases between them. The CDR3 is 13 residues long. The CDR3 loop is CSVTSGTNYGYTF. As DNA, the CDR3 is TGCAGCGTCACCTCCGGGACAAACTATGGCTACACCTTC. The full variable domain, in which reference TRBV29-1 and TRBJ1-2 provide the parts outside the CDR3, is SAVISQKPSRDICQRGTSLTIQCQVDSQVTMMFWYRQQPGQSLTLIATANQGSEATYESGFVIDKFPISRPNLTFSTLTVSNMSPEDSSIYLCSVTSGTNYGYTFGSGTRLTVV.

The gene calls are TRBV5-6 and TRBJ1-5; D gene ambiguous. Trimming removed 2 bases at V and 1 base at J, with 7 bases between. The CDR3 consists of 14 residues. Looked up from germline, CDR1 is SGHDT and CDR2 is YYEEEE. CDR3 residues: CASSFMGSNQPQHF. The CDR3 DNA follows: TGTGCCAGCAGCTTTATGGGCAGCAATCAGCCCCAGCATTTT.

CDR3 bases: TGCGCCAGCAGTGAGTCCGCCAGCTCCTACGAGCAGTACTTC. Encoded protein: CASSESASSYEQYF. The genes are TRBV10-2 and TRBJ2-7; D gene uncertain. The CDR3 length is 14 residues. Trimming shortened V by 0 bases and J by 0 bases, and 6 bases separated the two germline ends. Looked up from germline, CDR1 is WSHSY and CDR2 is SAAADI.

The V and J genes are TRBV9 and TRBJ2-2, with TRBD2 matching over 9 bases. Germline CDR1 and CDR2: SGDLS and YYNGEE. The CDR3 consists of 15 residues. V was clipped by 4 bases and J by 7 bases; unmatched bases: 8. In nucleotides, the CDR3 is TGTGCCAGCAGCCCCGGGACTAGCTTCTACGGGGAGCTGTTTTTT. This sequence encodes CASSPGTSFYGELFF.

The genes are TRBV6-2 or TRBV6-3 and TRBJ2-3; no definite D call. The V gene's germline CDR1 is MNHEY and CDR2 SVGEGT. Trimming removed 4 bases at V and 2 bases at J, with 13 bases between. There are 15 residues in the CDR3. The CDR3 nucleotides are TGTGCCAGCAGTTCGATATCGCGGCTCACAGATACGCAGTATTTT. The encoded protein is CASSSISRLTDTQYF.

This chain joins TRBV19 and TRBJ2-4, with D perhaps TRBD1 (6 bases). Germline V lookup: CDR1 LNHDA, CDR2 SQIVND (reference sequence). With 6 bases removed from V and 6 bases from J, the gap between germline ends came to 21 bases. This CDR3 contains 16 residues. The CDR3 coding sequence is TGTGCCAGTAGACATAGCTCGACAGGTCAGGGAAACATTCAGTACTTC. It translates to CASRHSSTGQGNIQYF.